The 18 T cell receptor beta chains below all came from one sample that was sequenced in a study of blood T cell repertoires in COVID-19. Using immunoSEQ multiplex PCR, the repertoire was profiled, and TCRdb retains in-frame clones only, with some absent. Here the sample spans under 150,000 clones, 81% being singletons. The sequenced material came from peripheral blood. The receptors shown here come from a man aged 45-65 years with acute or convalescent COVID-19.

The chain is built from TRBV15 and TRBJ2-1, with D possibly TRBD2 on 6 matching bases. Deletions cut 11 bases from V and 5 bases from J, with 19 bases between. There are 14 residues in the CDR3. CDR1 and CDR2 from the germline V gene are LNHNV and YYDKDF (reference sequence). The CDR3 DNA reads as TGTGCCGCTGCCCGGGAGTACCTAAACAATGAGCAGTTCTTC. It encodes CAAAREYLNNEQFF.

The chain has TRBV5-1 and TRBJ1-1; a possible D gene is TRBD1 (6 bases). This CDR3 is 16 amino acids long. Germline-derived CDR1 and CDR2 are SGHRS and YFSETQ. Trimming cost V 3 bases and J 0 bases, with 15 bases left between them. CDR3 residues: CASSSYRDVMNTEAFF. The CDR3, as DNA: TGCGCCAGCAGCTCCTACAGGGACGTCATGAACACTGAAGCTTTCTTT.

The chain is built from TRBV2 and TRBJ1-5; maybe TRBD1 (6 bases). This CDR3 region has 16 residues. The V end was cut by 3 bases, the J end by 1 base, with 13 bases between. Germline CDR1 reads SNHLY; CDR2 reads FYNNEI. CDR3 protein: CASSEALGGSNQPQHF. Written as DNA, the CDR3 is TGTGCCAGCAGTGAGGCCCTAGGGGGAAGCAATCAGCCCCAGCATTTT.

The chain couples TRBV19 to TRBJ1-2, with a possible D match to TRBD1 (5 bases). Germline assignment: CDR1 LNHDA and CDR2 SQIVND (reference sequence). The CDR3 contains 13 residues. V lost 3 bases, J lost 8 bases, and 13 bases lay in between. The CDR3 nucleotides read TGTGCCAGTAGTATCAGCAGGGTGGTGGGCTACACCTTC. Translation gives CASSISRVVGYTF.

The chain uses TRBV5-1 and TRBJ2-3, with a weak D call TRBD1 (7 bases). With 0 bases removed from V and 5 bases from J, the gap between germline ends came to 16 bases. Germline CDR1 is SGHRS and CDR2 is YFSETQ. The CDR3 has 16 amino acids. CDR3 loop: CASSLVLRGAGDTQYF. DNA for the CDR3: TGCGCCAGCAGCTTGGTTCTCAGGGGGGCGGGAGATACGCAGTATTTT.

This clone was counted a few times. The V gene is TRBV25-1, the J gene TRBJ2-7; D is unresolved. The CDR3 loop spans 11 amino acids. Germline V gene sequence: CDR1 MGHDK, CDR2 SYGVNS. V lost 6 bases to trimming and J lost 7 bases, with 10 bases between them. The CDR3 is CASRTAREQYF. The CDR3 nucleotides read TGTGCCAGCAGAACCGCTCGGGAGCAGTACTTC.

The rearrangement uses TRBV5-8 and TRBJ1-5; TRBD1 agrees at 9 bases. CDR3 length equals 18 residues. Trimming took 4 bases from V and 0 from J; bases not matched to a gene: 11. Germline V gene sequence: CDR1 SGHTS, CDR2 YDEGEE. The CDR3: CASSLTGTGFYSNQPQHF. The CDR3 bases are TGTGCCAGCAGCCTGACCGGGACAGGGTTTTATAGCAATCAGCCCCAGCATTTT.

DNA of the CDR3: TGTGCCAGCATCTTCGGACAGAGTTATGGCTACACCTTC. It is translated as CASIFGQSYGYTF. The rearrangement links TRBV2 to TRBJ1-2; D might be TRBD1 (6 bases). CDR3 length: 13 amino acids. In germline, CDR1 is SNHLY, CDR2 FYNNEI. Trimming left V 7 bases short and J 5 bases short, with 14 bases between.

The rearrangement uses TRBV6-5 and TRBJ1-5, with no clear D. Germline-derived CDR1 and CDR2 are MNHEY and SVGAGI. The V end was cut by 8 bases, the J end by 0 bases, with 8 bases between. The CDR3 covers 13 residues. This chain's CDR3 is CASFGYSNQPQHF. Here the CDR3 DNA reads TGTGCCAGCTTCGGGTATAGCAATCAGCCCCAGCATTTT.

J is TRBJ1-3 and V is TRBV3-1 (or the pseudogene TRBV3-2); 7 bases fit TRBD1. The CDR3 is 19 residues long. The V gene end was trimmed by 3 bases and the J gene end by 0 bases; junction bases not matched to a gene: 14. The germline gives CDR1 LGHDT, CDR2 YNNKEL (reference sequence). The CDR3, as DNA: TGTGCCAGCAGCCACGGATACCGTCCGGGACAGTACTCTGGAAACACCATATATTTT. Its translation: CASSHGYRPGQYSGNTIYF.

The V call is TRBV30, the J call TRBJ2-5, with D perhaps TRBD2 (5 bases). The V and J ends lost 4 bases and 4 bases respectively, with 19 bases between them. CDR1 is GTSNPN, CDR2 SVGIG, per germline (reference sequence). The CDR3 is 15 residues long. CDR3 region: CAWTYGSTAGETQYF. CDR3 bases: TGTGCCTGGACCTACGGATCGACGGCGGGAGAGACCCAGTACTTC.

This clone has only a few counts. The V call is TRBV7-2, the J call TRBJ1-5, with 7 bases lining up with TRBD1. The CDR3 consists of 16 residues. V was pared by 5 bases and J by 4 bases, with 11 bases of the junction left unmatched. The germline CDR1 and CDR2 sequences are SGHTA and FQGNSA. The CDR3: CASSPRGPGGNQPQHF. The CDR3, as DNA: TGTGCCAGCAGCCCAAGGGGCCCAGGGGGGAATCAGCCCCAGCATTTT.

This rearrangement joins TRBV28 to TRBJ2-1, with D possibly being TRBD1 (6 bases). V lost 2 bases to trimming and J lost 5 bases, with 19 bases between them. Germline CDR1 reads MDHEN; CDR2 reads SYDVKM. This CDR3 has 17 residues. The CDR3 nucleotides are TGTGCCAGCAGTTTAAGTTGGGCAGGGGCTCGAGACAATGAGCAGTTCTTC. This translates into CASSLSWAGARDNEQFF.

This clone has just a few counts. The chain employs TRBV10-3 and TRBJ1-4; 9 bases line up with TRBD1. The V segment lost 4 bases and the J segment 5 bases; nucleotides outside the gene matches: 5. Germline V lookup: CDR1 ENHRY, CDR2 SYGVKD. The CDR3 runs 15 residues. CDR3 residues: CAISAGTGLNEKLFF. CDR3 bases: TGTGCCATCAGTGCGGGGACAGGGTTGAATGAAAAACTGTTTTTT.

The chain is built from TRBV19 and TRBJ1-3; 8 nucleotides agree with TRBD1. This CDR3 contains 16 residues. Germline V gene sequence: CDR1 LNHDA, CDR2 SQIVND (reference sequence). V was pared by 5 bases and J by 0 bases, with 6 bases of the junction left unmatched. CDR3 amino acids: CASSETGARSGNTIYF. CDR3 sequence (DNA): TGTGCCAGTAGTGAGACAGGGGCCCGCTCTGGAAACACCATATATTTT. Full variable domain (outside the CDR3, taken from reference TRBV19 and TRBJ1-3): DGGITQSPKYLFRKEGQNVTLSCEQNLNHDAMYWYRQDPGQGLRLIYYSQIVNDFQKGDIAEGYSVSREKKESFPLTVTSAQKNPTAFYLCASSETGARSGNTIYFGEGSWLTVV.

The gene calls are TRBV6-5 and TRBJ2-7; D possibly corresponds to TRBD1 (5 bases). There are 12 residues in the CDR3. Looked up from germline, CDR1 is MNHEY and CDR2 is SVGAGI. Between the trimmed V and J ends, which lost 6 bases and 2 bases, there was a span of 8 bases. The CDR3 DNA reads as TGTGCCAGCAGGACAGAAACCTACGAGCAGTACTTC. Protein product: CASRTETYEQYF.

The V call is TRBV19, the J call TRBJ2-7; 10 bases align to TRBD1. V was clipped by 6 bases and J by 2 bases; unmatched bases: 4. CDR3 length: 14 residues. Germline CDR1 LNHDA, CDR2 SQIVND (reference sequence). The CDR3 is CASRADRGAYEQYF. CDR3 DNA sequence: TGTGCCAGTAGGGCGGACAGGGGGGCCTACGAGCAGTACTTC.

V usage is TRBV6-5 and J usage is TRBJ1-2, with a weak D call TRBD1 (5 bases). Trimming left V 0 bases short and J 8 bases short, with 7 bases between. The CDR3 sequence is 12 residues long. CDR1 MNHEY and CDR2 SVGAGI come from the germline V gene. The CDR3 reads CASSYSEGGYTF. The CDR3 DNA reads TGTGCCAGCAGTTACTCGGAGGGGGGCTACACCTTC.